The entry below gives a single T cell receptor beta chain sequence along with its context. As yet, its antigen is unknown. The length of the CDR3 is 17 residues. The germline CDR1 and CDR2 sequences are SGHDT and YYEEEE. Trimming stripped 1 base from V and 0 bases from J, with 14 bases between. This entry is derived from a study of T cell responses to AZD1222 COVID-19 vaccine. Study-wide results and caveats: Donors were largely white British and mainly female; clonal diversity was possibly underestimated.

TCRdb's copy holds only in-frame clones and misses some; the assay was immunoSEQ multiplex PCR. The sample includes about 73,000 clones, about 88% of them seen just once. The chain links TRBV5-6 to TRBJ1-3, with a tentative D call TRBD1 (5 bases). The source was peripheral blood, collected 28 days after the second AZD1222 dose. This clonotype was obtained from an adult who received the AZD1222 COVID-19 vaccine. The CDR3 spells CASSLSVGGDSGNTIYF. Written as DNA, the CDR3 is TGTGCCAGCAGCTTGTCGGTTGGAGGGGACTCTGGAAACACCATATATTTT.